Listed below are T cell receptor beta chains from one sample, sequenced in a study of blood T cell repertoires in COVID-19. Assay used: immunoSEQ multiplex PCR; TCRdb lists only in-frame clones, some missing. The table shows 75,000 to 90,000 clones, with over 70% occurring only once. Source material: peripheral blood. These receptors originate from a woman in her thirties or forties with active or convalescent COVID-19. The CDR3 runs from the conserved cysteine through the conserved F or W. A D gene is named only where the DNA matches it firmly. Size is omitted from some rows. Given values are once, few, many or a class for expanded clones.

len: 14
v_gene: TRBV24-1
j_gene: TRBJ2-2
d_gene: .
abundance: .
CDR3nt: TGTGCCACCAGTGATTTTGGGGCGGCCGGGGAGCTGTTTTTT
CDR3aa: CATSDFGAAGELFF

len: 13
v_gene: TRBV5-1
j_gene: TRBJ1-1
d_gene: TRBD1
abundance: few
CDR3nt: TGCGCCAGCAGCCCGATGGGACAGAATGAAGCTTTCTTT
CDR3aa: CASSPMGQNEAFF

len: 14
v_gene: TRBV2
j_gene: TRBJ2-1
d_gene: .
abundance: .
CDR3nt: TGTGCCAGCAGTGAGTTTCCGGGGTACCATGAGCAGTTCTTC
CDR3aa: CASSEFPGYHEQFF

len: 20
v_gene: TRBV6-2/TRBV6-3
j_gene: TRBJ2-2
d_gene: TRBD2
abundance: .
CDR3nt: TGTGCCAGCAGTTACTATCAGGGACTAGCGGGGGCTCTATCGACCGGGGAGCTGTTTTTT
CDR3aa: CASSYYQGLAGALSTGELFF

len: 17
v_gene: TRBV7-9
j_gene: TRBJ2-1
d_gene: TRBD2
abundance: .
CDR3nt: TGTGCCAGCAGCTTTCCGGGACTAGCGGTGAGTCGGAATGAGCAGTTCTTC
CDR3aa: CASSFPGLAVSRNEQFF

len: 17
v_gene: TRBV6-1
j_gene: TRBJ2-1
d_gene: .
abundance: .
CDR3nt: TGTGCCAGCAGTGAATTTGATCGGGAAGCATCAAGCTCTGAGCAGTTCTTC
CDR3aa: CASSEFDREASSSEQFF

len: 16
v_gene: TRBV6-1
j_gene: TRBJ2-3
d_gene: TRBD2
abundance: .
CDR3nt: TGTGCCAGCAGTGACCCGGGACTAGCGGGAGCAGATACGCAGTATTTT
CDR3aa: CASSDPGLAGADTQYF

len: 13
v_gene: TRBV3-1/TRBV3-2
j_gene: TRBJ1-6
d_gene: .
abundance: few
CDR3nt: TGTGCCAGCAGCCTCCACAGGAATTCACCCCTCCACTTT
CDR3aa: CASSLHRNSPLHF

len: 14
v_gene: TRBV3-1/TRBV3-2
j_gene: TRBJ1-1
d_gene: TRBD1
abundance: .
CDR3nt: TGTGCCAGCAGGGGACAGGGGATGAACACTGAAGCTTTCTTT
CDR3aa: CASRGQGMNTEAFF

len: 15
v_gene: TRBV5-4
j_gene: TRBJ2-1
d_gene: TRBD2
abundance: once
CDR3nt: TGTGCCAGCAGCTTGGGTGGGAGGGGCGACAATGAGCAGTTCTTC
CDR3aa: CASSLGGRGDNEQFF

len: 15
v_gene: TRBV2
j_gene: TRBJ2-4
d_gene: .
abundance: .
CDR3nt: TGTGCCAGCAGTGATAAGCGACTAGCCAAAAACATTCAGTACTTC
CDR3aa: CASSDKRLAKNIQYF

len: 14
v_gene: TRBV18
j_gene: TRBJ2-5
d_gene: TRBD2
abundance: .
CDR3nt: TGTGCCAGCTCACCCAGCGGGGGCCAAGAGACCCAGTACTTC
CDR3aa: CASSPSGGQETQYF

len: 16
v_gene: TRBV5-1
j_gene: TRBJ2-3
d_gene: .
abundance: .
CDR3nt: TGCGCCAGCAGCTTGTGGCCAGGGGTTGGCACAGATACGCAGTATTTT
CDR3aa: CASSLWPGVGTDTQYF

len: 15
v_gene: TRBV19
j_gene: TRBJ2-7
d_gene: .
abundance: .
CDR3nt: TGTGCCAGTAGTATAGAAAGCGGAGCCTCCTACGAGCAGTACTTC
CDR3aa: CASSIESGASYEQYF

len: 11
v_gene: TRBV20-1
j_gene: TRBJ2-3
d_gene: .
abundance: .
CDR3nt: TGCAGTGCTAGGTCTAGAGATACGCAGTATTTT
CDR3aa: CSARSRDTQYF

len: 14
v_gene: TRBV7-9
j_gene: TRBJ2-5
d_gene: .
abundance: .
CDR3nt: TGTGCCAGCAGCTTAGCTTTCAGCCAAGAGACCCAGTACTTC
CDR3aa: CASSLAFSQETQYF

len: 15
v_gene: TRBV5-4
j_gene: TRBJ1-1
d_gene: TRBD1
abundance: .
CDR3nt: TGTGCCAGCTCGCCAGGGGGCGAGATGAACACTGAAGCTTTCTTT
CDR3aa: CASSPGGEMNTEAFF

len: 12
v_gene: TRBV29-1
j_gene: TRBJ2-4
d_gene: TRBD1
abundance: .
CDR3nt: TGCAGCGTCGGGACAGGTGAAAACATTCAGTACTTC
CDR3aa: CSVGTGENIQYF

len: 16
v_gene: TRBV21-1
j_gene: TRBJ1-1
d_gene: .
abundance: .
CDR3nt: TGTGCCAGCAGCAAAGAGGGGGACACACTGAACACTGAAGCTTTCTTT
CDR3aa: CASSKEGDTLNTEAFF

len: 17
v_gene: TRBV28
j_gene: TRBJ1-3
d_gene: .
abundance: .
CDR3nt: TGTGCCAGCAGTTTGGGGCCCTCCGGCTACTCTGGAAACACCATATATTTT
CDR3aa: CASSLGPSGYSGNTIYF

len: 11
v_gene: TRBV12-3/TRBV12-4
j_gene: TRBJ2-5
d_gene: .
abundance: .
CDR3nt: TGTGCCAGCAGTTTGAGAGAGACCCAGTACTTC
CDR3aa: CASSLRETQYF

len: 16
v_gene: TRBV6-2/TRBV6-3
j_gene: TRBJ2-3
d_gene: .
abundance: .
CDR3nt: TGTGCCAGCAGTTACCCCCGATTAGGGGCCGTGGATACGCAGTATTTT
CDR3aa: CASSYPRLGAVDTQYF

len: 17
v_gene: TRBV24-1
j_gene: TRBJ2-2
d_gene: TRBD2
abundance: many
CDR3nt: TGTGCCACCAGTGGCCTAGCGGGGGGGCAAATCACCGGGGAGCTGTTTTTT
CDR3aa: CATSGLAGGQITGELFF

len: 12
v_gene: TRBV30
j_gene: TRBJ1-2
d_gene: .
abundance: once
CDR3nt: TGTGCCTGGAGTGTCAGTGACAGAGGCTACACCTTC
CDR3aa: CAWSVSDRGYTF

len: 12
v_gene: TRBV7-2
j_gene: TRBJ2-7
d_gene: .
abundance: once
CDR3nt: TGTGCCAGCAGCTCCCAGGGCTACGAGCAGTACTTC
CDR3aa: CASSSQGYEQYF